This T cell receptor (beta chain) was captured by sequencing in a study of ipilimumab plus nivolumab after autologous stem cell transplantation (dated by TCRdb to the early 2020s). About the study as a whole: A median of roughly 5 ipilimumab doses and about 8 nivolumab doses was received by trial patients. The trial enrolled patients with high-risk diffuse large B cell lymphoma, mature T cell lymphoma, or multiple myeloma undergoing autologous transplant. Both primary refractory and relapsed disease were represented in the DLBCL cohort, where 18-month progression-free survival was approximately 86% and 30%, respectively. Some 35 patients made up the trial's intent-to-treat population.

What the study reported, not specific to this receptor: Combined checkpoint inhibition as post-transplant consolidation was concluded by the authors to appear tolerable. Per the authors, a biologic rationale for further study of the post-transplant checkpoint inhibition approach was offered by T cell receptor repertoire, regulatory T cell phenotype and gut microbiota profiles.

V lost 4 bases and J lost 7 bases, and the count of bases not matched to a germline gene is 16. The germline V gene encodes CDR1 SGHDT and CDR2 YYEEEE. Its CDR3 holds 17 amino acids, cysteine through phenylalanine. Only CDR3 DNA remains: 51 bases, in frame from the first base. Notes on this clone: What this receptor recognizes is not known. There are no base qualities to consult, and no much larger clone falls within one base.

Ipilimumab was given at 1 mg/kg intravenously on day 1 of selected weeks, and checkpoint therapy started 14 to 28 days after autologous transplant. Nivolumab was given at 3 mg/kg intravenously on day 1 of weeks 1, 4, 7, 10, and every two weeks through week 26. This was a Phase Ib clinical trial that tested ipilimumab plus nivolumab, given as combined checkpoint inhibition, for consolidation following autologous stem cell transplantation. Library generation was performed with the immunoSEQ multiplex PCR assay. Held by TCRdb, this immuneACCESS table contains in-frame sequences only and omits some clones. Under half of the omission traces to an unresolved V gene where checked; the cause of the rest is unknown. The sample table holds about 10,000 clones, of which 78% were seen once. Around 8.4% of the sample comes from the top ten.

This receptor was identified in a male donor with diffuse large B-cell lymphoma. The rearranged chain carries TRBV5-6 and TRBJ2-5; TRBD1 matches 10 bases in the middle. The source material was PBMCs, sampled in a trial of ipilimumab plus nivolumab as post-transplant consolidation. The nucleotide sequence reads TGTGCCAGCAGCCACACTAAGACAGGGGGCGACTGGGGGACCCAGTACTTC. This encodes CASSHTKTGGDWGTQYF.